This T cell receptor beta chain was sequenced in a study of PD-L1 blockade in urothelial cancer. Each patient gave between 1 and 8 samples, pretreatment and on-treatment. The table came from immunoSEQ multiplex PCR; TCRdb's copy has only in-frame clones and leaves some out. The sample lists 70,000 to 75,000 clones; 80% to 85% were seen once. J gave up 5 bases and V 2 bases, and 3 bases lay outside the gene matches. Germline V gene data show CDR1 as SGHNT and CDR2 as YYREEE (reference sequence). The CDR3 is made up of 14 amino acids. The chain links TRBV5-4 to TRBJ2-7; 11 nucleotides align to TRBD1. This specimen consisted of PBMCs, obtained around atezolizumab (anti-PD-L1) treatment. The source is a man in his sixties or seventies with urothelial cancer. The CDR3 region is CASSLRTGGNEQYF. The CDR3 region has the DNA TGTGCCAGCAGCTTAAGGACAGGGGGCAACGAGCAGTACTTC.